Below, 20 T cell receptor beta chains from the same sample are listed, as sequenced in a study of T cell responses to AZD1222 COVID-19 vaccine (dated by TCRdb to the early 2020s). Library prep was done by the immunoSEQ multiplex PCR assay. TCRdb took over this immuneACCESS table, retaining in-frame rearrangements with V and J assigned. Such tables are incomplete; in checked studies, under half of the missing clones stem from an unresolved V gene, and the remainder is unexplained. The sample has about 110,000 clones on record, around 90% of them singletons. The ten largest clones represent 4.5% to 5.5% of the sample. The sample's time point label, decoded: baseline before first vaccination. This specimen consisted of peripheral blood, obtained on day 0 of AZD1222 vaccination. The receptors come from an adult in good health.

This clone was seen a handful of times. The CDR3, as DNA: TGCGCCAGCAGCTGGCGGACAGGGATGGGCACAGATACGCAGTATTTT. This codes for CASSWRTGMGTDTQYF. V gene TRBV5-1 combines with J gene TRBJ2-3; 8 bases line up with TRBD1. J gave up 1 base and V 3 bases, and 7 bases lay outside the gene matches. Germline V gives CDR1 SGHRS, CDR2 YFSETQ. This CDR3 comprises 16 residues.

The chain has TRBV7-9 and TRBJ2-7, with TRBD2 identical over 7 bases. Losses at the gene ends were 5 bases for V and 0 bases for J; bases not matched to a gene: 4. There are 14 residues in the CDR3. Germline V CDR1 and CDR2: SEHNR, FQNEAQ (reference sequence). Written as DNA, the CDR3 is TGTGCCAGCAGCCTTAGCGGGTTCTCCTACGAGCAGTACTTC. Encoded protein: CASSLSGFSYEQYF.

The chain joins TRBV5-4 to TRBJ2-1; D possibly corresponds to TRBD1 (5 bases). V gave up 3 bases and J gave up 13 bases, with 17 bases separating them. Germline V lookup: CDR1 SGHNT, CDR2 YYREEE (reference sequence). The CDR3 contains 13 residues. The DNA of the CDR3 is TGTGCCAGCAGCTCGGAATCAGGGCTAGGACAGTTCTTC. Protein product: CASSSESGLGQFF.

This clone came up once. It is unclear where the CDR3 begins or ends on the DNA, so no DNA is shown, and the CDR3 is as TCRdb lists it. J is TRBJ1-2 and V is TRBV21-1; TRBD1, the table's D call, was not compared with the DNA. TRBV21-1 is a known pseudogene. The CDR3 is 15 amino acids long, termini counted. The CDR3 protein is CASSKWGQGAGGYTF.

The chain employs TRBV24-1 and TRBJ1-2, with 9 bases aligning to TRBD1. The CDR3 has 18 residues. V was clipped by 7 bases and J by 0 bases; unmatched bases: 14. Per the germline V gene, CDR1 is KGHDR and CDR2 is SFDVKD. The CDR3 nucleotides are TGTGCCACCAGGCCCGGGACAGGGTACAATAGGGCTAACTATGGCTACACCTTC. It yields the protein CATRPGTGYNRANYGYTF.

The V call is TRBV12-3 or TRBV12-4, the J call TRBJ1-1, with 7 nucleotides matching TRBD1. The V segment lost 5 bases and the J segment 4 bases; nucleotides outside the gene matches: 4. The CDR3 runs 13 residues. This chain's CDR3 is CASSGQAPTEAFF. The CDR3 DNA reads TGTGCCAGCAGTGGACAGGCCCCCACTGAAGCTTTCTTT.

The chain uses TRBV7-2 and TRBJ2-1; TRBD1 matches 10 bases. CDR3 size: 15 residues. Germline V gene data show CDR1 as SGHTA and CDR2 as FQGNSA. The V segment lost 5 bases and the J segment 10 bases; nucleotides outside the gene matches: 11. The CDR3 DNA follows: TGTGCCAGCAGCGACCCCCGACAGGGGGCGTACGAGCAGTTCTTC. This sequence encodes CASSDPRQGAYEQFF.

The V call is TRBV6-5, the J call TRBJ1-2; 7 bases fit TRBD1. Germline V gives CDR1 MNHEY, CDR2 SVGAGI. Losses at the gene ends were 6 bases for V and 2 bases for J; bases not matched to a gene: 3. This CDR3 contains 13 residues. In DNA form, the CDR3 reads TGTGCCAGCAGATCACAGGGGAACTATGGCTACACCTTC. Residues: CASRSQGNYGYTF.

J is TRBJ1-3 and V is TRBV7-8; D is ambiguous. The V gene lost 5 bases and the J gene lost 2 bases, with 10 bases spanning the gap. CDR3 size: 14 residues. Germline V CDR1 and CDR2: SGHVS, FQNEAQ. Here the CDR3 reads CASSRPGTGNTIYF. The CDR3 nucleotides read TGTGCCAGCAGCCGCCCAGGTACTGGAAACACCATATATTTT.

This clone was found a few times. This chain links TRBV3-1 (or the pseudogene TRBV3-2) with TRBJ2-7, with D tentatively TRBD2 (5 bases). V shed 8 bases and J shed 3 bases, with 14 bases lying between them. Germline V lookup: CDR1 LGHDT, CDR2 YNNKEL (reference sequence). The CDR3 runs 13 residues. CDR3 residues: CASAGERVYEQYF. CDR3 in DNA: TGTGCCAGCGCCGGGGAGAGGGTCTACGAGCAGTACTTC.

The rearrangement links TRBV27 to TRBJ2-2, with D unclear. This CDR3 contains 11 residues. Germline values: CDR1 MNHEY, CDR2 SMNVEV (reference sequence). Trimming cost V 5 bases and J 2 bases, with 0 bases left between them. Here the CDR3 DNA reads TGTGCCAGCAGTAACACCGGGGAGCTGTTTTTT. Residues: CASSNTGELFF.

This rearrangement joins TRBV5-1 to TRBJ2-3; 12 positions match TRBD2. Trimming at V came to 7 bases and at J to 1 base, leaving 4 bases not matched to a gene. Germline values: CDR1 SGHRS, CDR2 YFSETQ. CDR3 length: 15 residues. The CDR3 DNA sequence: TGCGCCAGCCTTAGGACTAGCGGGGGCACAGATACGCAGTATTTT. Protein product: CASLRTSGGTDTQYF.

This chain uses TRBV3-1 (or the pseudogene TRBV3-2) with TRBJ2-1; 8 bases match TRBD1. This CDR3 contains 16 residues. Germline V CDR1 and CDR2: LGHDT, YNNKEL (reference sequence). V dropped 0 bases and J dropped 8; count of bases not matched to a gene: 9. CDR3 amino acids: CASSQDSQGATYEQFF. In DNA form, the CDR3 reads TGTGCCAGCAGCCAAGATTCGCAGGGGGCGACCTATGAGCAGTTCTTC.

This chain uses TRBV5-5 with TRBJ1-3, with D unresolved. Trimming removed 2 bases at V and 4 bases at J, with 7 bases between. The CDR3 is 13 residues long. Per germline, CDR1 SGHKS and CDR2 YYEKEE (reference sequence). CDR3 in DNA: TGTGCCAGCAGCTTCCCAGAGGGAAACACCATATATTTT. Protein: CASSFPEGNTIYF.

The CDR3 sequence is CASLDSSNEKLFF. The CDR3 coding sequence is TGTGCCAGCCTAGACAGCTCTAATGAAAAACTGTTTTTT. The rearrangement joins TRBV28 to TRBJ1-4; D perhaps matches TRBD1 (5 bases). Per the germline V gene, CDR1 is MDHEN and CDR2 is SYDVKM. V was cut by 8 bases and J by 3 bases, with 10 bases left in between. The CDR3 runs 13 residues. Full variable domain (rest looked up from reference TRBV28 and TRBJ1-4): DVKVTQSSRYLVKRTGEKVFLECVQDMDHENMFWYRQDPGLGLRLIYFSYDVKMKEKGDIPEGYSVSREKKERFSLILESASTNQTSMYLCASLDSSNEKLFFGSGTQLSVL.

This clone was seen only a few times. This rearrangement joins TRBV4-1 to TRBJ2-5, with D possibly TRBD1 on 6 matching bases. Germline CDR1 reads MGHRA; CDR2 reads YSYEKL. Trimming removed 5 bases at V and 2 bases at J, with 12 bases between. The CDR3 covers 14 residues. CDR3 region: CASSLRQVQETQYF. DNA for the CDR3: TGCGCCAGCAGCTTGCGACAGGTACAAGAGACCCAGTACTTC.

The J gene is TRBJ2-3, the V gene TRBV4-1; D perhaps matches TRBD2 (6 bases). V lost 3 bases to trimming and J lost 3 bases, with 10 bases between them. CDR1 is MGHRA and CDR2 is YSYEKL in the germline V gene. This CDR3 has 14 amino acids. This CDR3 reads CASSQPAGTDTQYF. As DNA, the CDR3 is TGCGCCAGCAGCCAGCCGGCGGGGACAGATACGCAGTATTTT.

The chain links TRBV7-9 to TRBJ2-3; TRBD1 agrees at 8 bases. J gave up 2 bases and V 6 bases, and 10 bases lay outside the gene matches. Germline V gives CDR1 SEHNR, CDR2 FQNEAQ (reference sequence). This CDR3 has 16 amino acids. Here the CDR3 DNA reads TGTGCCAGCAGTACCAGGAGGACAGGGAACACAGATACGCAGTATTTT. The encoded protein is CASSTRRTGNTDTQYF.

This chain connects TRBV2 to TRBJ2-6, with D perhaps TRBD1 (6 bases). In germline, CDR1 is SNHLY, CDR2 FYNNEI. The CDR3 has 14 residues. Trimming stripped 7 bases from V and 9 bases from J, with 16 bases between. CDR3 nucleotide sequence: TGTGCCAGCACCCCTGGGACACAGTACAACGTCCTGACTTTC. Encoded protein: CASTPGTQYNVLTF. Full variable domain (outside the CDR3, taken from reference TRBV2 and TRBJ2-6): EPEVTQTPSHQVTQMGQEVILRCVPISNHLYFYWYRQILGQKVEFLVSFYNNEISEKSEIFDDQFSVERPDGSNFTLKIRSTKLEDSAMYFCASTPGTQYNVLTFGAGSRLTVL.

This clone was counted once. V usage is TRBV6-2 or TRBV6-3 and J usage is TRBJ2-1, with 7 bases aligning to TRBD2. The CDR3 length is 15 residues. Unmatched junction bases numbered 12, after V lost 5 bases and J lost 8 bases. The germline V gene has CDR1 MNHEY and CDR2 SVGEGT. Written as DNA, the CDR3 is TGTGCCAGCAGTCCAAAAAGGACTAGGGGTGATGAGCAGTTCTTC. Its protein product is CASSPKRTRGDEQFF.